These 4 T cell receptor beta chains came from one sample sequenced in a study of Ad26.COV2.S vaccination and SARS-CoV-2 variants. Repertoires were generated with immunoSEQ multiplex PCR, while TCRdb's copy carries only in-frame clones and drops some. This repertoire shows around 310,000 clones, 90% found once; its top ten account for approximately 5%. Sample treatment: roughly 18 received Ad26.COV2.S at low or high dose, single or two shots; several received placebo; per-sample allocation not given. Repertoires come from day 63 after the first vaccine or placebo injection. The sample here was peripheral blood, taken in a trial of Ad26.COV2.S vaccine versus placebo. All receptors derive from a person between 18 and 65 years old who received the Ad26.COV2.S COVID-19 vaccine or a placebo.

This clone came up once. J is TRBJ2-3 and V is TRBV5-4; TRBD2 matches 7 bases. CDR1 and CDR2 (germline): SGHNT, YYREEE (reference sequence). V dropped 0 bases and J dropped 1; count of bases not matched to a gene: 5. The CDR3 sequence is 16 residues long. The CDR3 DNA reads TGTGCCAGCAGCTTGGATCTAGCGGCTGGCACAGATACGCAGTATTTT. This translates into CASSLDLAAGTDTQYF.

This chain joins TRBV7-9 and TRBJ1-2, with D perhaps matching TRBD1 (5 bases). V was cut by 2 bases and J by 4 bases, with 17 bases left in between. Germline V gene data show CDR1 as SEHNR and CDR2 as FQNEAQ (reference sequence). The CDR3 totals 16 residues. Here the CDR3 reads CASSLKAIGDPYGYTF. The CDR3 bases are TGTGCCAGCAGCTTAAAAGCGATTGGGGACCCCTATGGCTACACCTTC.

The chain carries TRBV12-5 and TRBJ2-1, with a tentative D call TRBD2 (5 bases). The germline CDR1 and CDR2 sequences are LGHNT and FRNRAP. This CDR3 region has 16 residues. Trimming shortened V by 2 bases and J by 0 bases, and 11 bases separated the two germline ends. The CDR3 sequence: CASGLRRGSSYNEQFF. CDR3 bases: TGTGCTAGTGGTTTGCGTCGAGGGAGCTCCTACAATGAGCAGTTCTTC.

The CDR3 here is CASRSPGGSWSYNEQFF. The CDR3 DNA follows: TGTGCCAGCAGATCACCCGGGGGGTCTTGGTCCTACAATGAGCAGTTCTTC. The gene calls are TRBV11-2 and TRBJ2-1; TRBD2 matches 7 bases. The CDR3 is made up of 17 amino acids. V shed 6 bases, J shed 1 base, and the junction held 12 bases outside the gene matches. CDR1 and CDR2 from the germline V gene are SGHAT and FQNNGV.